Sequencing of this T cell receptor (beta chain) was carried out in a study of T cell responses to AZD1222 COVID-19 vaccine. General study results and limits: Only after the peak T cell response were repertoires sampled. The donor group comprised mostly white British people and more females; the analysis possibly underestimated clonal diversity.

For this clone: Its antigen is unidentified.

The data were produced by immunoSEQ multiplex PCR, yet TCRdb's version contains in-frame clones alone and is incomplete. The sample consists of about 59,000 clones, roughly 89% of them appearing once. The V and J ends lost 4 bases and 2 bases respectively, with 10 bases between them. The CDR3 runs to 14 residues. Looked up from germline, CDR1 is SGHRS and CDR2 is YFSETQ. The receptor comes from an adult who received the AZD1222 COVID-19 vaccine. The material was peripheral blood, obtained 28 days after the second AZD1222 dose. J is TRBJ1-3 and V is TRBV5-1, with a possible D match to TRBD1 (6 bases). The CDR3 region has the DNA TGCGCCAGCAGCGCGACAGGAACTGGAAACACCATATATTTT. Protein product: CASSATGTGNTIYF. Full variable domain (outside the CDR3, taken from reference TRBV5-1 and TRBJ1-3): KAGVTQTPRYLIKTRGQQVTLSCSPISGHRSVSWYQQTPGQGLQFLFEYFSETQRNKGNFPGRFSGRQFSNSRSEMNVSTLELGDSALYLCASSATGTGNTIYFGEGSWLTVV.